This entry lists 29 T cell receptor beta chains sequenced from one sample in a study of T-cell reconstitution after alpha-beta-depleted transplantation in children. Study-wide results and limits: A year post-transplant, T-cell counts and diversity derived mostly from newly produced T cells.

These TCRs are of unknown antigen specificity. Construction of the TCRbeta library involved unique molecular identifiers. In TCRdb, the PCR reads were re-called with MiXCR into one record per CDR3 protein. Of about 300,000 distinct CDR3 sequences in the sample, almost 8% were seen once. The specimen was peripheral blood, collected 360 days after TCRalphabeta/CD19-depleted stem cell transplant. Receptors were obtained from a female patient aged 2-9 years who had a stem cell transplant for Fanconi anemia, so the T cells may come from the graft donor.

This clonotype was recorded many times. This chain joins TRBV6-1 and TRBJ2-1; perhaps TRBD1 as D (6 bases). Germline V lookup: CDR1 MNHNS, CDR2 SASEGT. V dropped 2 bases and J dropped 16 bases, with 12 bases sitting between them. CDR3 length equals 11 residues. CDR3 amino acids: CASSETGLSFF. CDR3 bases: TGTGCCAGCAGTGAAACAGGGTTAAGTTTCTTC.

This clonotype was seen at least ten times. The rearrangement uses TRBV9 and TRBJ1-2; 8 nucleotides match TRBD1. V was pared by 3 bases and J by 3 bases, with 4 bases of the junction left unmatched. This CDR3 has 14 amino acids. From germline, CDR1 is SGDLS and CDR2 YYNGEE. CDR3: CASSALDRDYGYTF. DNA for the CDR3: TGTGCCAGCAGCGCATTGGACAGGGACTATGGCTACACCTTC.

This clonotype was picked up a small number of times. The chain employs TRBV9 and TRBJ1-1; possibly TRBD1 for D (5 bases). The germline V gene has CDR1 SGDLS and CDR2 YYNGEE. Trimming took off 1 base at V and 6 bases at J, with 13 bases between the two ends. The CDR3 has 14 residues. DNA for the CDR3: TGTGCCAGCAGCGTAAATGTAATGGGGGCTGAAGCTTTCTTT. Protein sequence: CASSVNVMGAEAFF.

The table lists this clonotype with many counts. The V gene is TRBV5-5, the J gene TRBJ2-5, with TRBD1 matching over 7 bases. Germline CDR1 is SGHKS and CDR2 is YYEKEE (reference sequence). The CDR3 loop spans 14 amino acids. V lost 1 base and J lost 5; bases outside the gene matches: 5. The CDR3 nucleotides read TGTGCCAGCAGCTTGCCGACAGGGATGGAGACCCAGTACTTC. Residues: CASSLPTGMETQYF.

This clonotype has more than one count but fewer than ten. This chain uses TRBV5-6 with TRBJ1-5, with D uncertain. Trimming removed 4 bases at V and 5 bases at J, with 19 bases between. Germline CDR1 reads SGHDT; CDR2 reads YYEEEE. The CDR3 is 16 residues long. CDR3 nucleotide sequence: TGTGCCAGCAGCCGACATGGTTCGGGGTTCGATCAGCCCCAGCATTTT. Residues: CASSRHGSGFDQPQHF.

This clonotype was observed at least ten times. The chain recombines TRBV27 with TRBJ1-1, with a weak D call TRBD1 (5 bases). Germline CDR1 MNHEY, CDR2 SMNVEV (reference sequence). With 5 bases removed from V and 4 bases from J, the gap between germline ends came to 8 bases. There are 12 residues in the CDR3. CDR3 sequence: CASSTGPTEAFF. The CDR3 DNA follows: TGTGCCAGCAGTACGGGACCCACTGAAGCTTTCTTT.

The chain couples TRBV4-2 to TRBJ2-3, with 7 bases lining up with TRBD1. CDR3 length equals 15 residues. J was trimmed by 1 base and V by 10 bases; bases with no gene match: 11. Germline CDR1 reads LGHNA; CDR2 reads YNFKEQ. The CDR3 region is CAMGPGTVGTDTQYF. In DNA form, the CDR3 reads TGTGCCATGGGCCCCGGGACAGTGGGCACAGATACGCAGTATTTT.

This clonotype was recorded at least ten times. V is TRBV4-3 and J is TRBJ2-3; TRBD2 agrees at 9 bases. The CDR3 totals 17 residues. J was trimmed by 4 bases and V by 1 base; bases with no gene match: 9. Germline V lookup: CDR1 LGHNA, CDR2 YSLEER. DNA for the CDR3: TGCGCCAGCAGCCAAGTTCTGGCTAGCGGGGAGTCAGATACGCAGTATTTT. It codes for CASSQVLASGESDTQYF.

This clonotype has a count of ten or more. V and J are TRBV11-2 and TRBJ1-2; possible D gene TRBD1, 5 bases. Germline CDR1 and CDR2: SGHAT and FQNNGV. This CDR3 is 16 amino acids long. Trimming took 5 bases from V and 3 from J, leaving 19 bases between them. CDR3 sequence reads: CASSPRSGLGHYGYTF. Written as DNA, the CDR3 is TGTGCCAGCAGCCCAAGGTCGGGGTTGGGGCACTATGGCTACACCTTC.

This clonotype was recorded at least ten times. The chain employs TRBV5-1 and TRBJ1-6; a weak D match, TRBD1 (5 bases). This CDR3 is built from 16 residues. The germline V gene has CDR1 SGHRS and CDR2 YFSETQ. V was pared by 3 bases and J by 0 bases, with 10 bases between. The CDR3: CASSWGFLSYNSPLHF. CDR3 DNA: TGCGCCAGCAGCTGGGGGTTCCTCTCCTATAATTCACCCCTCCACTTT.

V usage is TRBV10-2 and J usage is TRBJ2-2; 11 bases are shared with TRBD2. CDR1 and CDR2 from the germline V gene are WSHSY and SAAADI. The CDR3 has 17 amino acids. V lost 4 bases to trimming and J lost 1 base; unmatched junction nucleotides: 5. In nucleotides, the CDR3 is TGCGCCAGCAGTGTAGTAGCGGGGGGGCTGAACACCGGGGAGCTGTTTTTT. It translates to CASSVVAGGLNTGELFF.

This clonotype appeared many times. V usage is TRBV5-1 and J usage is TRBJ1-1, with TRBD1 matching 8 bases. This CDR3 comprises 15 residues. Germline lookup yields CDR1 SGHRS and CDR2 YFSETQ. Trimming removed 3 bases from V and 2 bases from J; junction bases left unmatched: 6. The DNA for the CDR3 is TGCGCCAGCAGCTCTACCGACAGGGGCAACACTGAAGCTTTCTTT. Encoded protein: CASSSTDRGNTEAFF.

The V call is TRBV18, the J call TRBJ2-7; TRBD1 matches 10 bases. J gave up 5 bases and V 1 base, and 8 bases lay outside the gene matches. This CDR3 is built from 16 residues. CDR1 is KGHSH and CDR2 is LQKENI in the germline V gene. This chain's CDR3 is CASSPLYRDRGHEQYF. DNA of the CDR3: TGTGCCAGCTCACCACTGTACCGGGACAGGGGCCACGAGCAGTACTTC.

This clonotype has ten or more counts. The CDR3 nucleotides are TGTGCCAGCAGCCGAATAGTCCGGGGAGGCTATGGCTACACCTTC. It codes for CASSRIVRGGYGYTF. The chain couples TRBV7-6 to TRBJ1-2, with unresolved D. Trimming took off 5 bases at V and 4 bases at J, with 17 bases between the two ends. This CDR3 region has 15 residues. Germline-derived CDR1 and CDR2 are SGHVS and FNYEAQ.

Comment on this clonotype: The final CDR3 position lacks the conserved phenylalanine or tryptophan, pointing to a likely read error. The V gene is TRBV15, the J gene TRBJ1-1; D not certain. Per germline, CDR1 LNHNV and CDR2 YYDKDF (reference sequence). V gave up 0 bases and J gave up 0 bases, with 17 bases separating them. The CDR3 loop spans 18 amino acids. The CDR3 here is CATSRDTGGRRVNTEAFS. The CDR3, as DNA: TGTGCCACCAGCAGAGACACGGGCGGGAGGAGGGTGAACACTGAAGCTTTCTCT.

The rearrangement uses TRBV12-3 or TRBV12-4 and TRBJ2-6; the D gene is possibly TRBD1 (6 bases). Between the trimmed V and J ends, which lost 3 bases and 0 bases, there was a span of 27 bases. CDR3 length: 22 amino acids. Here the CDR3 DNA reads TGTGCCAGCAGTTTGGACAGTTGGAGCCGGCTCCGATCGACCTCTGGGGCCAACGTCCTGACTTTC. Translation: CASSLDSWSRLRSTSGANVLTF.

V and J are TRBV25-1 and TRBJ2-7; D ambiguous. This CDR3 comprises 14 residues. V lost 2 bases, J lost 6 bases, and 14 bases lay in between. In germline, CDR1 is MGHDK, CDR2 SYGVNS. The CDR3 reads CASSEHRPSSEQYF. DNA for the CDR3: TGTGCCAGCAGTGAACATAGACCCTCTAGCGAGCAGTACTTC.

There are many counts of this clonotype. The chain carries TRBV24-1 and TRBJ2-2; the match to TRBD1 covers 8 bases. The V gene end was trimmed by 5 bases and the J gene end by 6 bases; junction bases not matched to a gene: 4. CDR1 is KGHDR, CDR2 SFDVKD, per germline. The CDR3 contains 14 residues. In nucleotides, the CDR3 is TGTGCCACCAGTGCGGGGACAGGCGCCGGGGAGCTGTTTTTT. Its translation is CATSAGTGAGELFF.

V and J are TRBV18 and TRBJ1-1; D is uncertain. V was trimmed by 2 bases and J by 7 bases, leaving 11 bases between them. CDR1 and CDR2 (germline): KGHSH, LQKENI. The CDR3 runs to 13 residues. The CDR3, as DNA: TGTGCCAGCTCACCAGCATCTAATCATGAAGCTTTCTTT. It translates to CASSPASNHEAFF.

This clonotype turned up a few times. This chain uses TRBV2 with TRBJ2-7, with D tentatively TRBD1 (5 bases). The CDR3 sequence is 14 residues long. The V gene's germline CDR1 is SNHLY and CDR2 FYNNEI. V shed 8 bases and J shed 2 bases, with 16 bases lying between them. The CDR3 DNA follows: TGTGCCAGCGCGCGCGGTGACAGAACCTACGAGCAGTACTTC. The encoded protein is CASARGDRTYEQYF.

There are many counts of this clonotype. The chain combines TRBV5-1 with TRBJ2-7, with D possibly TRBD1 on 6 matching bases. Trimming stripped 0 bases from V and 6 bases from J, with 10 bases between. The CDR3 is made up of 13 amino acids. CDR1 and CDR2 from the germline V gene are SGHRS and YFSETQ. The CDR3 loop reads CASSLATGSEQYF. CDR3 in DNA: TGCGCCAGCAGCTTGGCCACAGGGTCCGAGCAGTACTTC.

The chain couples TRBV6-5 to TRBJ1-1; unclear D gene. Germline CDR1 MNHEY, CDR2 SVGAGI. CDR3 length: 11 residues. With 2 bases removed from V and 8 bases from J, the gap between germline ends came to 6 bases. Here the CDR3 reads CASSYGVEAFF. As DNA, the CDR3 is TGTGCCAGCAGTTACGGAGTAGAAGCTTTCTTT.

This clonotype was seen repeatedly, ten times or more. The chain is built from TRBV5-6 and TRBJ2-3; D is unresolved. Germline CDR1 is SGHDT and CDR2 is YYEEEE. Trimming shortened V by 2 bases and J by 0 bases, and 10 bases separated the two germline ends. The CDR3 is 15 residues long. CDR3 sequence: CASSLARPSTDTQYF. The CDR3 DNA is TGTGCCAGCAGCTTAGCGAGGCCTAGCACAGATACGCAGTATTTT.

This clonotype was recorded at least ten times. The J gene is TRBJ2-5, the V gene TRBV5-1, with D possibly matching TRBD2 (6 bases). CDR1 and CDR2 (germline): SGHRS, YFSETQ. This CDR3 is 14 amino acids long. Trimming cost V 4 bases and J 1 base, with 11 bases left between them. CDR3 loop: CASSPGEPQETQYF. CDR3 sequence (DNA): TGCGCCAGCAGCCCGGGGGAACCCCAAGAGACCCAGTACTTC.

The table lists this clonotype with many counts. The chain uses TRBV28 and TRBJ2-7; TRBD1 agrees at 7 bases. V trimming: 6 bases; J trimming: 9 bases; junction bases outside the gene matches: 11. Germline assignment: CDR1 MDHEN and CDR2 SYDVKM. The CDR3 contains 13 residues. This CDR3 reads CASSLDRALVQYV. Written as DNA, the CDR3 is TGTGCCAGCAGCCTAGACAGGGCACTAGTGCAGTACGTC.

At least ten counts were recorded for this clonotype. This sequence joins TRBV20-1 and TRBJ2-3; no reliable D call. Germline V CDR1 and CDR2: DFQATT, SNEGSKA (reference sequence). The CDR3 consists of 18 residues. V was shortened by 4 bases and J by 1 base, with 24 bases between the two germline ends. CDR3 region: CSAILPLGSALGTDTQYF. The DNA of the CDR3 is TGCAGTGCTATCCTCCCCCTTGGGTCGGCTCTGGGCACAGATACGCAGTATTTT.

The sample holds many counts of this clonotype. This sequence joins TRBV7-3 and TRBJ2-2; 10 bases agree with TRBD2. CDR3 length: 15 amino acids. With V trimmed by 4 bases and J by 5 bases, 4 bases remained unmatched. CDR1 SGHTA and CDR2 FQGTGA come from the germline V gene. The CDR3 loop reads CASSSSGGSTGELFF. The CDR3 DNA reads TGTGCCAGCAGCTCTAGCGGGGGATCTACCGGGGAGCTGTTTTTT.

The CDR3 DNA sequence: TGTGCCAGCTCACCATCGAACCCTGGGACAGGGGAAAAGCAGTACTTC. Protein: CASSPSNPGTGEKQYF. The rearrangement joins TRBV18 to TRBJ2-7; 10 nucleotides match TRBD1. Germline V gene data show CDR1 as KGHSH and CDR2 as LQKENI. The V and J ends lost 2 bases and 8 bases, in that order; junction bases with no gene match: 12. This CDR3 has 16 amino acids.

The CDR3 DNA reads TGTGCCATCAGTGAGGGACAGGACAACTATGGCTACACCTTC. It specifies CAISEGQDNYGYTF. The genes are TRBV10-3 and TRBJ1-2; 7 nucleotides match TRBD1. V shed 2 bases, J shed 2 bases, and the junction held 2 bases outside the gene matches. Germline assignment: CDR1 ENHRY and CDR2 SYGVKD. The CDR3 totals 14 residues.